This T cell receptor beta chain emerged from a study of T cell responses to AZD1222 COVID-19 vaccine. The table came from immunoSEQ multiplex PCR; TCRdb's copy has only in-frame clones and leaves some out. The table lists approximately 110,000 clones, less than 90% of them singletons. Findings and caveats of the study: Seropositive at baseline were only a handful of AZD1222 recipients. Increases in Spike-specific TCR breadth and depth were seen after two AZD1222 doses. Reports say nearly half of spike-specific TCRs go after unmutated variant regions.

Notes on this clone: Its target is not known.

V was pared by 5 bases and J by 5 bases, with 10 bases of the junction left unmatched. The CDR3 length is 17 residues. CDR1 is SGHTA, CDR2 FQGNSA, per germline. The starting material was peripheral blood, obtained on day 0 of AZD1222 vaccination. The chain links TRBV7-2 to TRBJ2-2; TRBD2 aligns across 11 bases. This receptor was obtained from an adult in good health. The CDR3 region has the DNA TGTGCCAGCAGCGGACGAATATTAGCGGGGGGGACCGGGGAGCTGTTTTTT. It yields the protein CASSGRILAGGTGELFF. The full variable domain, completed using reference TRBV7-2 and TRBJ2-2, is GAGVSQSPSNKVTEKGKDVELRCDPISGHTALYWYRQSLGQGLEFLIYFQGNSAPDKSGLPSDRFSAERTGGSVSTLTIQRTQQEDSAVYLCASSGRILAGGTGELFFGEGSRLTVL.